The following is a TCR beta chain sequence with its context. Its antigen is not known. The record originates from a study of T-cell reconstitution after alpha-beta-depleted transplantation in children. Germline V gives CDR1 DFQATT, CDR2 SNEGSKA (reference sequence). J lost 3 bases, V lost 0 bases, and 13 bases had no gene match. CDR3 length: 17 residues. Broader study findings: Alpha-beta T cells present about two months after transplant were reported to originate from several hundred expanded graft clones. Surviving recipient T cells and intrathymic progenitors accounted for some patients' high TCRbeta diversity at day 60.

This sample's TCRbeta library carried unique molecular identifier barcodes. A single record per CDR3 protein comes from TCRdb applying MiXCR to the PCR reads. The sample contains around 580,000 distinct CDR3 sequences, under 25% of which appear only once. This clonotype was sampled from a boy in the first two years of life who had a stem cell transplant for acute myeloid leukemia, so the T cells may come from the graft donor. The starting material was PBMCs, mostly from graft donor cells, obtained 360 days after TCRalphabeta/CD19-depleted stem cell transplant. V gene TRBV20-1 combines with J gene TRBJ2-7; 8 nucleotides match TRBD1. CDR3 loop: CSARDPDRGQMGYEQYF. The CDR3 region has the DNA TGCAGTGCTAGAGATCCCGACAGGGGTCAGATGGGCTACGAGCAGTACTTC.